These 4 T cell receptor beta chains were sequenced from one sample in a study of blood T cell repertoires in COVID-19 (dated by TCRdb to the early 2020s). The library was generated by the immunoSEQ multiplex PCR assay. This is the immuneACCESS table as TCRdb keeps it, with only in-frame sequences that have V and J called. A part of the clones is gone; compared with another copy, unresolved V genes explain less than half, and the rest is unexplained. Here the sample has about 300,000 clones; roughly 88% occur a single time. The ten biggest clones cover 5.5% to 7% of the sample. The sample taken for sequencing was peripheral blood. The receptors were sampled from a woman in her twenties or thirties who had recovered from COVID-19.

The table lists this clone with a count of one. The chain carries TRBV7-9 and TRBJ1-1; D is unresolved. Germline V gene data show CDR1 as SEHNR and CDR2 as FQNEAQ (reference sequence). V lost 1 base and J 1 base, leaving 7 bases between the germline ends. There are 14 residues in the CDR3. CDR3 bases: TGTGCCAGCAGCTTAGTTACAGAGAACACTGAAGCTTTCTTT. Amino acid sequence: CASSLVTENTEAFF.

This clone came up a few times. V is TRBV25-1 and J is TRBJ1-6; D not certain. Between the trimmed V and J ends, which lost 5 bases and 7 bases, there was a span of 12 bases. The germline gives CDR1 MGHDK, CDR2 SYGVNS. This CDR3 is built from 14 residues. The DNA for the CDR3 is TGTGCCAGCAGTCCATGGGCGAAAAATTCACCCCTCCACTTT. Protein sequence: CASSPWAKNSPLHF.

The chain combines TRBV6-6 with TRBJ2-7, with D unclear. The germline V gene has CDR1 MNHNY and CDR2 SVGAGI (reference sequence). V lost 4 bases and J 3 bases, leaving 7 bases between the germline ends. The CDR3 has 12 amino acids. CDR3 loop: CASSSLNYEQYF. The CDR3 coding sequence is TGTGCCAGCAGTTCCCTTAACTACGAGCAGTACTTC.

The genes are TRBV5-1 and TRBJ1-1; 9 bases are a match to TRBD1. V lost 4 bases to trimming and J lost 0 bases; unmatched junction nucleotides: 7. Germline V CDR1 and CDR2: SGHRS, YFSETQ. The CDR3 is made up of 16 amino acids. For the CDR3, the DNA is TGCGCCAGCAGCCCGGGACAGGGTAAGGTGAACACTGAAGCTTTCTTT. It encodes CASSPGQGKVNTEAFF.